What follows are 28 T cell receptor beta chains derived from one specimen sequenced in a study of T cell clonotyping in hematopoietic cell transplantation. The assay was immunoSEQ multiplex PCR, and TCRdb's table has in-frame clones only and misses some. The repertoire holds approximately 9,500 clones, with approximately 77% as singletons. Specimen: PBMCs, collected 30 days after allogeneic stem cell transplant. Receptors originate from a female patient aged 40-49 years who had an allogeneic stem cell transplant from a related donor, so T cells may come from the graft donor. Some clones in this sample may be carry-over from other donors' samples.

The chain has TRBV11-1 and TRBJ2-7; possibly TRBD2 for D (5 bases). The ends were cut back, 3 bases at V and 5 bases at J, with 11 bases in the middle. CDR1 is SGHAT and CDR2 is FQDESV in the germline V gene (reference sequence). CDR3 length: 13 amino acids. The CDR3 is CASSFPGVNEQYF. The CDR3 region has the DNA TGTGCCAGCAGCTTCCCCGGGGTAAACGAGCAGTACTTC.

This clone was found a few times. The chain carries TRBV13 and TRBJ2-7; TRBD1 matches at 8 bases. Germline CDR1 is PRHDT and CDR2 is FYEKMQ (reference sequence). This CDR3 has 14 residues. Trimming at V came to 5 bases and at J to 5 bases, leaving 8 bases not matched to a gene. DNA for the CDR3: TGTGCCAGCAGCCCTGACAGGGGAGCCCACGAGCAGTACTTC. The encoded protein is CASSPDRGAHEQYF.

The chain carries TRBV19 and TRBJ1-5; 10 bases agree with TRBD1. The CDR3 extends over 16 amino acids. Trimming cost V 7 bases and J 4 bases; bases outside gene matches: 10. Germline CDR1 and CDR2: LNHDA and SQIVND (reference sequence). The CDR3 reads CASKPRGTGENQPQHF. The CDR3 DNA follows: TGTGCCAGTAAACCCAGAGGGACAGGGGAAAATCAGCCCCAGCATTTT.

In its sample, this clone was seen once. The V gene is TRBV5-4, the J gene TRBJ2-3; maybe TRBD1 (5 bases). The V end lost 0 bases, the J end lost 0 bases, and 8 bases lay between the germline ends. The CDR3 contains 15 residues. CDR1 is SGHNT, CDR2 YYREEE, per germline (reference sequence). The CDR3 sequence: CASSLGQGSTDTQYF. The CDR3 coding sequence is TGTGCCAGCAGCTTGGGGCAGGGTAGCACAGATACGCAGTATTTT.

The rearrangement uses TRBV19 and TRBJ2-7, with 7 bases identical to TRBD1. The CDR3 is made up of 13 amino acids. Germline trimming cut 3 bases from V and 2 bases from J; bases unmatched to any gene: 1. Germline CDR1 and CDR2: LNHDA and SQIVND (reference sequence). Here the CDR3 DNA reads TGTGCCAGTAGTATTGGGACAGCCTACGAGCAGTACTTC. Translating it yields CASSIGTAYEQYF.

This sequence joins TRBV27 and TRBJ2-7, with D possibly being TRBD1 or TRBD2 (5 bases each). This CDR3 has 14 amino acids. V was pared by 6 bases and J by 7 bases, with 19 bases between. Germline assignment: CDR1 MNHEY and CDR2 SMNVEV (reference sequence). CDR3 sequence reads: CASSQPGPPWEQYF. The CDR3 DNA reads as TGTGCCAGCAGCCAACCGGGACCCCCCTGGGAGCAGTACTTC.

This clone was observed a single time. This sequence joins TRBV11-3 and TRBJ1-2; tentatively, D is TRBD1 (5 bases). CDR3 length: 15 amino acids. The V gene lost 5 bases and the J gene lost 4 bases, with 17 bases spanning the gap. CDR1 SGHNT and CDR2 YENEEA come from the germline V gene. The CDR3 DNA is TGTGCCAGCAGCCCTAGGGGTGTACAGGCCTATGGCTACACCTTC. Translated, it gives CASSPRGVQAYGYTF.

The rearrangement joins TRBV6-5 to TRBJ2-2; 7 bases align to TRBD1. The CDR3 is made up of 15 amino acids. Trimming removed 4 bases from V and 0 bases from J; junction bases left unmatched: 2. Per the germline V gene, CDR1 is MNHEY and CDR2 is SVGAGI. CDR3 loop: CASSFGTANTGELFF. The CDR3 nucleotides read TGTGCCAGCAGTTTCGGGACAGCGAACACCGGGGAGCTGTTTTTT.

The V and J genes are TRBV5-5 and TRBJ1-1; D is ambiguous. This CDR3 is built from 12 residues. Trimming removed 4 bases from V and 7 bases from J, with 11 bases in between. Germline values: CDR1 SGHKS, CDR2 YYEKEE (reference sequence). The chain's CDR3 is CASSPTSDEAFF. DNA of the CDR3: TGTGCCAGCAGCCCAACAAGCGATGAAGCTTTCTTT.

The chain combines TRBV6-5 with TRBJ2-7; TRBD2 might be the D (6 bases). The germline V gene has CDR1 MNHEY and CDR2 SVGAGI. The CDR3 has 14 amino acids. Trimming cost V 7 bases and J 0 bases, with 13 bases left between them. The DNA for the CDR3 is TGTGCCAGCACCTACAGACTAGACTCCTACGAGCAGTACTTC. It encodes CASTYRLDSYEQYF.

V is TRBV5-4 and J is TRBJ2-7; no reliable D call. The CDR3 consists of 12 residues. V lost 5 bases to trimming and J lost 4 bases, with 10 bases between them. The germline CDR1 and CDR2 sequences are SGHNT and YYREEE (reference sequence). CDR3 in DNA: TGTGCCAGCAGGTCTGGACCGTACGAGCAGTACTTC. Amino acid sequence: CASRSGPYEQYF.

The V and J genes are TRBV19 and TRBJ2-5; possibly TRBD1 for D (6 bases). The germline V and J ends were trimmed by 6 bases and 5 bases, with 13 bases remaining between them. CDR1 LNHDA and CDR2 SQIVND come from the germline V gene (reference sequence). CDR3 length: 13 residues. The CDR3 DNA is TGTGCCAGTAGATCAGGGGTCAGGGAGACCCAGTACTTC. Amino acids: CASRSGVRETQYF.

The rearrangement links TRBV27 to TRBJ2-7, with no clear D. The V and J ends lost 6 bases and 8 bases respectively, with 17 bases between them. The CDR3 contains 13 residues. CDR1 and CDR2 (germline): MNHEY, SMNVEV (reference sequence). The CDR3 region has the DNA TGTGCCAGCAGCCCCTGGAATGGTTACAAGCAGTACTTC. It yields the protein CASSPWNGYKQYF.

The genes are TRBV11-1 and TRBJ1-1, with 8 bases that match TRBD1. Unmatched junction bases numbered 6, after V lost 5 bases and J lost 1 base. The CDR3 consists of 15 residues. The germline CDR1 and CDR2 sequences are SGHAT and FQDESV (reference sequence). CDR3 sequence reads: CASSARQGKNTEAFF. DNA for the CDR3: TGTGCCAGCAGCGCACGACAGGGGAAGAACACTGAAGCTTTCTTT.

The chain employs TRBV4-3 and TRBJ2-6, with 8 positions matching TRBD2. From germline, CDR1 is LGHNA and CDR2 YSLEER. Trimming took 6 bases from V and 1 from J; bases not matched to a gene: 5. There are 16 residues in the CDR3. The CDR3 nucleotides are TGCGCCAGCAGTCCGGGAGGGGGATCTGGGGCCAACGTCCTGACTTTC. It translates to CASSPGGGSGANVLTF.

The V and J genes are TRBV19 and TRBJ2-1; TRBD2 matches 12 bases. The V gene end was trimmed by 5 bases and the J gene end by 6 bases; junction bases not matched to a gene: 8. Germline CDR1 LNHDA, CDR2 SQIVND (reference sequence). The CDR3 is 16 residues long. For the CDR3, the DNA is TGTGCCAGTAGTTCCGGACTAGCGGGATTTTCCAATGAGCAGTTCTTC. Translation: CASSSGLAGFSNEQFF.

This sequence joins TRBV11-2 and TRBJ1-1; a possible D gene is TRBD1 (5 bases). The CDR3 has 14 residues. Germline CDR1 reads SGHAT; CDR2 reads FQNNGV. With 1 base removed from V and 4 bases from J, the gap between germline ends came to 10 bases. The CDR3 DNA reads TGTGCCAGCAGCTTAGGGGACCGGCGCACTGAAGCTTTCTTT. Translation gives CASSLGDRRTEAFF.

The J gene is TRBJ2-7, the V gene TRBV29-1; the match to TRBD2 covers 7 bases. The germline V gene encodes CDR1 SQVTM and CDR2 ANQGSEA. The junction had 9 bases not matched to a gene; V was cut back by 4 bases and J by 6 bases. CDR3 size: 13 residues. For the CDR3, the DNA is TGCAGCGTTGTTCCACCCGGGAGGTTCGAGCAGTACTTC. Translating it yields CSVVPPGRFEQYF.

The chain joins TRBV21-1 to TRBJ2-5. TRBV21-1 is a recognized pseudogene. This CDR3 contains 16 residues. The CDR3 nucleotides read TGTGCCAGCAGCAAAAAGGGTTCACAGACCCAAGAGACCCAGTACTTC. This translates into CASSKKGSQTQETQYF.

In DNA form, the CDR3 reads TGCAGCGTTGAAGATATTCAAGGAGGGGACAGACCAAACACCGGGGAGCTGTTTTTT. Its protein product is CSVEDIQGGDRPNTGELFF. The chain uses TRBV29-1 and TRBJ2-2; TRBD1 is a possible D gene (7 bases). V lost 0 bases and J 2 bases, leaving 22 bases between the germline ends. The germline V gene has CDR1 SQVTM and CDR2 ANQGSEA. The CDR3 runs to 19 residues.

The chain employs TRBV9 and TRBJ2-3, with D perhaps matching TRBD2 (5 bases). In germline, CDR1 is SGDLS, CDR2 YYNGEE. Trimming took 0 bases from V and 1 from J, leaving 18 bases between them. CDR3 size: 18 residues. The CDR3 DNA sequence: TGTGCCAGCAGCGTAGACCCGCCTGGTGGGAGCGGCACAGATACGCAGTATTTT. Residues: CASSVDPPGGSGTDTQYF. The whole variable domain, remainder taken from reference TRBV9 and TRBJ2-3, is DSGVTQTPKHLITATGQRVTLRCSPRSGDLSVYWYQQSLDQGLQFLIQYYNGEERAKGNILERFSAQQFPDLHSELNLSSLELGDSALYFCASSVDPPGGSGTDTQYFGPGTRLTVL.

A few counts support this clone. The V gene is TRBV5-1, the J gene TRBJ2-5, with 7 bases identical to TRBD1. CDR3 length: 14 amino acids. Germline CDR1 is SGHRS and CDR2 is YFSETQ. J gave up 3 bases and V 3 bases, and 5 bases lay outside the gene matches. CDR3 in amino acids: CASSSGTAKETQYF. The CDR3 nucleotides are TGCGCCAGCAGCTCCGGGACAGCGAAAGAGACCCAGTACTTC.

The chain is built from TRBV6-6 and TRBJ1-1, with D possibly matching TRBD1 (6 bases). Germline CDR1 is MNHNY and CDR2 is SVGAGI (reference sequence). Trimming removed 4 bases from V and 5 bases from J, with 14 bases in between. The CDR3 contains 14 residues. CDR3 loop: CASSLQGTSTEAFF. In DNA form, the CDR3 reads TGTGCCAGCAGTTTACAGGGCACCTCTACTGAAGCTTTCTTT.

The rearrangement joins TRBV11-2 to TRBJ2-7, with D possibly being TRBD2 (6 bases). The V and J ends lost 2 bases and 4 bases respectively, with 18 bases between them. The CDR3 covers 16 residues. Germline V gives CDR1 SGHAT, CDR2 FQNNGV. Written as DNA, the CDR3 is TGTGCCAGCAGCTTATACGGGGACTCCAGCGTTTACGAGCAGTACTTC. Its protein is CASSLYGDSSVYEQYF.

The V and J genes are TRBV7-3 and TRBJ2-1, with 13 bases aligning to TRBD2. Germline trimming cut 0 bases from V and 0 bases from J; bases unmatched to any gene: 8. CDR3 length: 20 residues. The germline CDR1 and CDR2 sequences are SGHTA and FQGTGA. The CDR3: CASSLTGWGLAGLSYNEQFF. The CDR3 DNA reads TGTGCCAGCAGCTTAACAGGCTGGGGACTAGCGGGACTCTCCTACAATGAGCAGTTCTTC.

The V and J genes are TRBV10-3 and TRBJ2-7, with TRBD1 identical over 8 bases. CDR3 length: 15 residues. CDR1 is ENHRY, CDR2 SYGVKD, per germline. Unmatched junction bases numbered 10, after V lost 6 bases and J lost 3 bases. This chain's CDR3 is CAIRLTGTGVYEQYF. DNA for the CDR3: TGTGCCATCAGACTAACAGGGACAGGAGTCTACGAGCAGTACTTC.

The CDR3 coding sequence is TGCGCCACGACTAGCGGGCAGCCCGTGGAGGATACGCAGTATTTT. It encodes CATTSGQPVEDTQYF. J is TRBJ2-3 and V is TRBV10-2; 10 bases match TRBD2. V shed 10 bases and J 6 bases; nucleotides not matched to a gene: 13. This CDR3 has 15 residues. Germline V CDR1 and CDR2: WSHSY, SAAADI.

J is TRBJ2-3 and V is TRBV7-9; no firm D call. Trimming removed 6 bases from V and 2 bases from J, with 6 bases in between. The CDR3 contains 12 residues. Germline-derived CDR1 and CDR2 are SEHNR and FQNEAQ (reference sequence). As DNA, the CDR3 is TGTGCCAGCAGGCCTCTCACAGATACGCAGTATTTT. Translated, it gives CASRPLTDTQYF. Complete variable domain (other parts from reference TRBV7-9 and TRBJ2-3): DTGVSQNPRHKITKRGQNVTFRCDPISEHNRLYWYRQTLGQGPEFLTYFQNEAQLEKSRLLSDRFSAERPKGSFSTLEIQRTEQGDSAMYLCASRPLTDTQYFGPGTRLTVL.